The 31 T cell receptor beta chains in this list originate from one sample, sequenced in a study of molecular identifiers for immune sequencing clone quantification. Each CDR3 protein is one row after TCRdb ran MiXCR on the PCR reads. The data hold 460,000 or so distinct CDR3 sequences, with roughly 26% observed a single time. The material sequenced was naive CD8+ T cells from blood, with Jurkat cell RNA spiked in. The subset was: FACS-sorted CD8+CD4-CCR7+CD45RA+ naive T cells. Every receptor here comes from a human donor in good health. Some libraries in this study had Jurkat cell RNA spiked in.

V is TRBV7-9 and J is TRBJ2-7; TRBD1 is a possible D gene (6 bases). Germline V gives CDR1 SEHNR, CDR2 FQNEAQ (reference sequence). The length of the CDR3 is 15 residues. Trimming left V 0 bases short and J 5 bases short, with 14 bases between. DNA of the CDR3: TGTGCCAGCAGCTTAGCGGAGTCAGGGGACCACGAGCAGTACTTC. Translated: CASSLAESGDHEQYF.

This clonotype appeared a few times. DNA for the CDR3: TGTGCCAGCAGTTTAGCGGGACAGGGACAGCCCCAGCATTTT. It translates to CASSLAGQGQPQHF. The V call is TRBV12-3 or TRBV12-4, the J call TRBJ1-5, with TRBD1 matching over 9 bases. Losses at the gene ends were 0 bases for V and 7 bases for J; bases not matched to a gene: 1. The CDR3 totals 14 residues.

This clonotype was counted ten times or more. One end of the junction is discordant with germline, which a read error may explain. The J gene is TRBJ2-1, the V gene TRBV7-7, with a weak D call TRBD2 (6 bases). The CDR3 length is 12 residues. Germline-derived CDR1 and CDR2 are SSHAT and FNYEAQ (reference sequence). The CDR3 bases are TGTGCTAGCAGCCCAGGGACTGGTGAGCAGTTCTTC. Its translation is CASSPGTGEQFF. Full variable domain (outside the CDR3, taken from reference TRBV7-7 and TRBJ2-1): GAGVSQSPRYKVTKRGQDVTLRCDPISSHATLYWYQQALGQGPEFLTYFNYEAQPDKSGLPSDRFSAERPEGSISTLTIQRTEQRDSAMYRCASSPGTGEQFFGPGTRLTVL.

A remark on this clonotype: One base separates it from a far larger clone, so it is likely a read error. The chain employs TRBV28 and TRBJ2-3, with D tentatively TRBD2 (5 bases). This CDR3 contains 14 residues. Germline V gene lookup returns CDR1 MDHEN and CDR2 SYDVKM. The CDR3 reads CASSLLASIDTQYF. The DNA of the CDR3 is TGTGCCAGCAGTTTATTGGCTAGCATAGATACGCAGTATTTT.

This clonotype was counted ten times or more. V and J are TRBV20-1 and TRBJ1-1; D is ambiguous. Looked up from germline, CDR1 is DFQATT and CDR2 is SNEGSKA (reference sequence). This CDR3 contains 13 residues. Deletions cut 0 bases from V and 0 bases from J, with 5 bases between. In nucleotides, the CDR3 is TGCAGTGCTAGAGATGGTCTGAACACTGAAGCTTTCTTT. Translated, it gives CSARDGLNTEAFF.

In its sample, this clonotype was seen a few times. The J gene is TRBJ2-7, the V gene TRBV27, with a tentative D call TRBD1 (6 bases). Germline lookup yields CDR1 MNHEY and CDR2 SMNVEV (reference sequence). The V end lost 8 bases, the J end lost 4 bases, and 15 bases lay between the germline ends. CDR3 length equals 13 residues. CDR3 nucleotide sequence: TGTGCCAGCGGGGGCGGTCCCGGGTACGAGCAGTACTTC. It encodes CASGGGPGYEQYF.

In this sample, this clonotype turned up many times. The J gene is TRBJ2-7, the V gene TRBV6-5; perhaps D is TRBD1 or TRBD2 (5 bases each). The length of the CDR3 is 14 residues. Trimming removed 4 bases from V and 0 bases from J, with 10 bases in between. Germline CDR1 is MNHEY and CDR2 is SVGAGI. The CDR3 nucleotides are TGTGCCAGCAGTTGGGGTGGGGGCTCCTACGAGCAGTACTTC. It specifies CASSWGGGSYEQYF.

As to this clonotype: A much more abundant neighbour one base away suggests this may be a read error. The gene calls are TRBV12-3 or TRBV12-4 and TRBJ1-5, with 9 bases fitting TRBD1. The CDR3 is 14 amino acids. J was trimmed by 4 bases and V by 7 bases; bases with no gene match: 5. This CDR3 reads CASTSDRGNQPQHF. CDR3 bases: TGTGCCAGCACAAGTGACAGGGGGAATCAGCCCCAGCATTTT.

In its sample, this clonotype was seen many times. V is TRBV7-9 and J is TRBJ2-3; no clear D gene. The CDR3 is made up of 15 amino acids. Germline CDR1 and CDR2: SEHNR and FQNEAQ (reference sequence). V lost 1 base to trimming and J lost 3 bases, with 11 bases between them. CDR3 coding DNA: TGTGCCAGCAGCTTAGGCGTTCTGAGAACAGATACGCAGTATTTT. Translation gives CASSLGVLRTDTQYF.

In its sample, this clonotype was seen many times. The chain is built from TRBV7-9 and TRBJ2-7, with D uncertain. The CDR3 has 12 amino acids. V lost 4 bases to trimming and J lost 5 bases, with 9 bases between them. Germline loops: CDR1 SEHNR, CDR2 FQNEAQ (reference sequence). The chain's CDR3 is CASSSARNEQYF. CDR3 nucleotide sequence: TGTGCCAGCAGCTCGGCTCGAAACGAGCAGTACTTC.

Note on this clonotype: Relative to the germline gene, one junction end is altered; a read error may explain this. V and J are TRBV27 and TRBJ2-7; 8 positions match TRBD1. The CDR3 contains 15 residues. Germline CDR1 MNHEY, CDR2 SMNVEV (reference sequence). CDR3 region: CASSLAVQGGYEQSF. The CDR3 region has the DNA TGTGCCAGCAGTTTAGCGGTACAGGGGGGATACGAGCAGTCCTTC.

This clonotype occurred many times. This rearrangement joins TRBV6-6 to TRBJ2-7; D remains unclear. CDR1 and CDR2 from the germline V gene are MNHNY and SVGAGI (reference sequence). Trimming removed 1 base at V and 6 bases at J, with 7 bases between. The CDR3 is made up of 12 amino acids. This CDR3 reads CASSYLGLEQYF. The CDR3 nucleotides read TGTGCCAGCAGTTACTTGGGCCTCGAGCAGTACTTC.

The chain carries TRBV20-1 and TRBJ2-1; 14 nucleotides match TRBD2. V shed 0 bases, J shed 9 bases, and the junction held 4 bases outside the gene matches. CDR1 and CDR2 from the germline V gene are DFQATT and SNEGSKA (reference sequence). The CDR3 runs to 15 residues. The CDR3 protein is CSAREGTSGGGEQFF. For the CDR3, the DNA is TGCAGTGCTAGAGAAGGGACTAGCGGGGGAGGTGAGCAGTTCTTC.

The sample holds many counts of this clonotype. The chain employs TRBV6-2 or TRBV6-3 and TRBJ1-5, with 8 bases fitting TRBD1. The trim removed 1 base at V and 2 bases at J, leaving 4 bases unmatched. Germline CDR1 MNHEY, CDR2 SVGEGT. The CDR3 totals 16 residues. The CDR3 DNA reads TGTGCCAGCAGTTACTTGCCGGGACAGGGCAATCAGCCCCAGCATTTT. As protein: CASSYLPGQGNQPQHF.

This clonotype occurred many times. The V and J genes are TRBV7-2 and TRBJ2-3; TRBD2 agrees at 8 bases. The CDR3 is 16 residues long. The J segment lost 5 bases and the V segment lost 2 bases, leaving 9 bases of the junction unmatched. From germline, CDR1 is SGHTA and CDR2 FQGNSA. This CDR3 is CASSLIAGGAVDTQYF. CDR3 nucleotide sequence: TGTGCCAGCAGCTTAATTGCCGGGGGGGCAGTAGATACGCAGTATTTT.

This clonotype has a handful of counts. CDR3 residues: CSARVRGLTAGNQETQYF. In DNA, the CDR3 is TGCAGTGCTAGAGTCCGGGGCTTAACCGCAGGCAATCAAGAGACCCAGTACTTC. V usage is TRBV20-1 and J usage is TRBJ2-5, with D perhaps assigned TRBD1 or TRBD2 (5 bases each). This CDR3 spans 18 amino acids. V dropped 1 base and J dropped 2 bases, with 23 bases sitting between them. The germline V gene encodes CDR1 DFQATT and CDR2 SNEGSKA (reference sequence).

This chain links TRBV11-2 with TRBJ2-2; 10 bases align to TRBD2. The CDR3 has 14 residues. In germline, CDR1 is SGHAT, CDR2 FQNNGV. J was trimmed by 6 bases and V by 2 bases; bases with no gene match: 0. The DNA of the CDR3 is TGTGCCAGCAGCTTAACTAGCGGGGCCGGGGAGCTGTTTTTT. Translating it yields CASSLTSGAGELFF.

Note on this clonotype: The conserved final phenylalanine or tryptophan is absent from the CDR3, which likely points to a read error. The chain employs TRBV7-2 and TRBJ2-7; 10 nucleotides agree with TRBD2. V shed 4 bases, J shed 5 bases, and the junction held 5 bases outside the gene matches. The CDR3 runs 14 residues. Looked up from germline, CDR1 is SGHTA and CDR2 is FQGNSA. The CDR3 DNA reads TGTGCCAGCAGCTCCGGGACTAGCGTCGACGAGCAGTACCTC. The encoded protein is CASSSGTSVDEQYL.

Notes on this clonotype: Here the CDR3 omits its conserved ending phenylalanine or tryptophan, so a read error is the likely source. No DNA is shown, since the ends of the CDR3 on it are uncertain; the CDR3 is the one TCRdb lists. The V gene is TRBV14, the J gene TRBJ2-3; TRBD2 was called by the table and not checked on the DNA. Germline CDR1 SGHDN, CDR2 FVKESK. The CDR3 has 13 residues if both end residues are counted. CDR3 in amino acids: CASSQNGALTKYL.

The chain carries TRBV20-1 and TRBJ1-1; D not certain. The CDR3 is 14 residues long. In germline, CDR1 is DFQATT, CDR2 SNEGSKA (reference sequence). Deletions cut 1 base from V and 0 bases from J, with 9 bases between. The CDR3 DNA reads TGCAGTGCTAGAGGTGCGGGGATGAACACTGAAGCTTTCTTT. Its protein product is CSARGAGMNTEAFF.

This clonotype was seen at least ten times. This chain uses TRBV30 with TRBJ2-1, with D hard to call. Germline assignment: CDR1 GTSNPN and CDR2 SVGIG (reference sequence). CDR3 size: 13 residues. Trimming left V 0 bases short and J 4 bases short, with 7 bases between. Here the CDR3 reads CAWSVQIYNEQFF. As DNA, the CDR3 is TGTGCCTGGAGTGTACAAATTTACAATGAGCAGTTCTTC.

Many counts were recorded for this clonotype. The chain employs TRBV4-1 and TRBJ1-5; D is ambiguous. The CDR3 is 13 amino acids. From germline, CDR1 is MGHRA and CDR2 YSYEKL. V was pared by 0 bases and J by 9 bases, with 9 bases between. The CDR3 DNA follows: TGCGCCAGCAGCCAAGATTCGCAGTGGCCCCAGCATTTT. Amino acids: CASSQDSQWPQHF.

This chain joins TRBV9 and TRBJ1-4; 7 bases are shared with TRBD1. The CDR3 has 17 amino acids. CDR1 SGDLS and CDR2 YYNGEE come from the germline V gene. After removal of 2 bases from V and 6 bases from J, the junction contained 13 bases not matched to a gene. This CDR3 is CASSVARGGTEDEKLFF. The CDR3 nucleotides are TGTGCCAGCAGCGTCGCTAGGGGCGGGACAGAAGATGAAAAACTGTTTTTT.

The chain employs TRBV21-1 and TRBJ2-7. TRBV21-1 is assigned pseudogene status. The CDR3 length is 15 residues. The CDR3 protein is CASSKGTPTPYEQYF. CDR3 nucleotides: TGTGCCAGCAGCAAAGGGACGCCGACCCCCTACGAGCAGTACTTC.

Turning to this clonotype: A much bigger clone sits one base away, suggesting this may be a read error. The genes are TRBV7-9 and TRBJ1-4, with 7 bases lining up with TRBD1. The CDR3 is made up of 15 amino acids. CDR1 and CDR2 (germline): SEHNR, FQNEAQ (reference sequence). As DNA, the CDR3 is TGTGCCAGCAGCTCGGCAGGAGGGGGCATTGAAAAACTGGTTTTT. It translates to CASSSAGGGIEKLVF.

There are a few counts of this clonotype. Since a much larger clone is just one base distant, this may be a read error. This sequence joins TRBV29-1 and TRBJ2-7; no clear D. V was trimmed by 7 bases and J by 2 bases, leaving 18 bases between them. Germline lookup yields CDR1 SQVTM and CDR2 ANQGSEA. The CDR3 has 14 residues. The CDR3 region has the DNA TGCAGCGCTGCGCCCGGACCGTCTACCTACGAGCAGTACTTC. Translating gives CSAAPGPSTYEQYF.

This clonotype was detected a few times. One base away lies a much larger clone, so this may be a sequencing read error. The genes are TRBV7-2 and TRBJ1-5; perhaps TRBD1 as D (6 bases). The CDR3 sequence is 15 residues long. Germline CDR1 SGHTA, CDR2 FQGNSA. CDR3 bases: TGTGCCTGCAGCGTCGATCAGGGGAGCAATCAGCCCCAGCATTTT. It encodes CACSVDQGSNQPQHF.

This clonotype was counted only a few times. J is TRBJ2-3 and V is TRBV19, with 9 bases identical to TRBD1. The CDR3 spans 12 residues. The germline CDR1 and CDR2 sequences are LNHDA and SQIVND (reference sequence). Losses at the gene ends were 4 bases for V and 10 bases for J; bases not matched to a gene: 3. The CDR3 protein is CASSTGTGSQYF. CDR3 nucleotides: TGTGCCAGTAGTACGGGGACAGGGTCGCAGTATTTT.

Many counts were recorded for this clonotype. This chain connects TRBV7-9 to TRBJ2-7, with 8 bases that match TRBD1. V trimming: 5 bases; J trimming: 6 bases; junction bases outside the gene matches: 27. Germline CDR1 is SEHNR and CDR2 is FQNEAQ (reference sequence). CDR3 size: 20 residues. This chain's CDR3 is CASSTTRTGLLARGGPEQYF. For the CDR3, the DNA is TGTGCCAGCAGCACAACAAGGACAGGGTTACTAGCTCGGGGAGGACCCGAGCAGTACTTC. The full variable domain, completed using reference TRBV7-9 and TRBJ2-7, is DTGVSQNPRHKITKRGQNVTFRCDPISEHNRLYWYRQTLGQGPEFLTYFQNEAQLEKSRLLSDRFSAERPKGSFSTLEIQRTEQGDSAMYLCASSTTRTGLLARGGPEQYFGPGTRLTVT.

This clonotype was counted at least ten times. V is TRBV7-9 and J is TRBJ2-7; D remains unclear. V was shortened by 4 bases and J by 0 bases, with 13 bases between the two germline ends. The CDR3 runs to 15 residues. CDR1 and CDR2 (germline): SEHNR, FQNEAQ (reference sequence). The CDR3 loop reads CASSSNSQLSYEQYF. The CDR3 DNA is TGTGCCAGCAGCTCCAACAGCCAACTCTCCTACGAGCAGTACTTC. Complete variable domain (other parts from reference TRBV7-9 and TRBJ2-7): DTGVSQNPRHKITKRGQNVTFRCDPISEHNRLYWYRQTLGQGPEFLTYFQNEAQLEKSRLLSDRFSAERPKGSFSTLEIQRTEQGDSAMYLCASSSNSQLSYEQYFGPGTRLTVT.

CDR3 bases: TGCAGCGTAGGGGTATGGAACACTGAAGCTTTCTTT. It translates to CSVGVWNTEAFF. The V call is TRBV29-1, the J call TRBJ1-1; D is possibly TRBD1 (5 bases). Trimming shortened V by 6 bases and J by 1 base, and 9 bases separated the two germline ends. Germline CDR1 is SQVTM and CDR2 is ANQGSEA. This CDR3 contains 12 residues.